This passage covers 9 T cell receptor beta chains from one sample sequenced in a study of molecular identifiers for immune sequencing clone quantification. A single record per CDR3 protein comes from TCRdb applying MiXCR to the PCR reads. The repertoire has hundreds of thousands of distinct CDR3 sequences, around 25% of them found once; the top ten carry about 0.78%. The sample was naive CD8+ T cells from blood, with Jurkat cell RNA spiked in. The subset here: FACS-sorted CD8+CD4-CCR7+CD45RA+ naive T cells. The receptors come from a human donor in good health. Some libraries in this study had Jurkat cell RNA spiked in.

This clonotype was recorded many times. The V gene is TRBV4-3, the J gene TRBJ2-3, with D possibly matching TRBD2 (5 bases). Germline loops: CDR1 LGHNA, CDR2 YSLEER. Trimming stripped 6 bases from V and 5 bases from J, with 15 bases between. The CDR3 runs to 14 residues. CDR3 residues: CASSLGEGVDTQYF. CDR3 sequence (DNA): TGCGCCAGCAGTCTCGGGGAAGGTGTAGATACGCAGTATTTT.

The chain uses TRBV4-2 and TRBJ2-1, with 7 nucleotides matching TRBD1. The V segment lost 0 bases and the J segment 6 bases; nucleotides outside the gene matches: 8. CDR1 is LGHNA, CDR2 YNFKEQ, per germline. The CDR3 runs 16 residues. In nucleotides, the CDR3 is TGTGCCAGCAGCCAAGAACAGGGGATGGGAAGCAATGAGCAGTTCTTC. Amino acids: CASSQEQGMGSNEQFF.

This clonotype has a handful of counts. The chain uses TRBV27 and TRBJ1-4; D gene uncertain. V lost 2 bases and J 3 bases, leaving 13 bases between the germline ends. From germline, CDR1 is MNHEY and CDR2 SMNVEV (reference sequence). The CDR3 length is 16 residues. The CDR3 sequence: CASSLRKGASNEKLFF. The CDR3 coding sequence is TGTGCCAGCAGTTTAAGGAAAGGTGCCTCTAATGAAAAACTGTTTTTT.

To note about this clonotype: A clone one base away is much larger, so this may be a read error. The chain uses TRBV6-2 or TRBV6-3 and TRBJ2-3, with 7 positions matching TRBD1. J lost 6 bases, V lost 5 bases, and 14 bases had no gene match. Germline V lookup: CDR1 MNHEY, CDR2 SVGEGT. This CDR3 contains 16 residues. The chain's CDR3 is CASSAAGDRVSDTQYF. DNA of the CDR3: TGTGCCAGCAGTGCCGCCGGGGACAGAGTATCTGATACGCAGTATTTT.

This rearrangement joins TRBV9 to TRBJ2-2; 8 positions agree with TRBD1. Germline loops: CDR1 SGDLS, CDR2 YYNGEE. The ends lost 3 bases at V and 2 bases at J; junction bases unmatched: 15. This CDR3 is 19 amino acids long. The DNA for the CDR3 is TGTGCCAGCAGCGGGACAGGGCAACAGGGGACCCCAAACACCGGGGAGCTGTTTTTT. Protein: CASSGTGQQGTPNTGELFF.

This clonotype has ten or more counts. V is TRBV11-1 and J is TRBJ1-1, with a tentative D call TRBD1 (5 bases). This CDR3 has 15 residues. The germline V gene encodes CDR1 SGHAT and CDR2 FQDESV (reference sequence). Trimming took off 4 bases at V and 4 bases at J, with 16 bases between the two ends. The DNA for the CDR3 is TGTGCCAGCAGCTCTCTCGAGAGGGGCCCCACTGAAGCTTTCTTT. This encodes CASSSLERGPTEAFF.

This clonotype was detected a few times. CDR3 nucleotides: TGTGCCAGCAGCTCTATCGGACTAGCGGGAGGGTATATAGATACGCAGTATTTT. Amino acid sequence: CASSSIGLAGGYIDTQYF. The rearrangement uses TRBV12-3 or TRBV12-4 and TRBJ2-3; 15 nucleotides align to TRBD2. This CDR3 is 18 amino acids long. The J segment lost 5 bases and the V segment lost 6 bases, leaving 12 bases of the junction unmatched.

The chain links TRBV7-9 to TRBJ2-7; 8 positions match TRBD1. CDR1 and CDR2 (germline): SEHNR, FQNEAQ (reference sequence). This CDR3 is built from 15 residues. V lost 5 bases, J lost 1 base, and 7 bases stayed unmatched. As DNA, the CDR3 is TGTGCCAGCAGCGCGAGACAGGGGCCATCCTACGAGCAGTACTTC. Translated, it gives CASSARQGPSYEQYF.

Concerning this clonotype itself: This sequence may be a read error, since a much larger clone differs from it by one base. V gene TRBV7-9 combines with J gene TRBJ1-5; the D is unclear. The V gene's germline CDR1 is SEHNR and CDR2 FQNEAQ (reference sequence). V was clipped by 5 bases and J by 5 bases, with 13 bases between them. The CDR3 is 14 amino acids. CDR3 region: CASSVTEMDQPQHF. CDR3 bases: TGTGCCAGCAGCGTTACAGAGATGGATCAGCCCCAGCATTTT.